The sequence of this T cell receptor (beta chain) was determined in a study of post-analysis software for immune sequencing data. General study findings and limits: Compared with controls, patients showed significantly lower normalized Chao1 diversity. A handful of TRBV segments, including TRBV5-6, TRBV5-1 and TRBV20-1, were more frequent in patients than controls.

Tagging with unique molecular identifiers was a feature of the TCR beta cDNA libraries. TCRdb reprocessed the PCR reads with MiXCR, giving one entry per CDR3 protein. The sample includes fewer than 550,000 distinct CDR3 sequences, 30% to 40% of them seen just once. Concerning this clonotype: What it binds is unknown. A junction boundary mismatches the germline segment, possibly from a read error.

Germline-derived CDR1 and CDR2 are KGHDR and SFDVKD. There are 12 residues in the CDR3. The sequencing input was blood. The TCR sequence derives from a girl under 18 with multiple sclerosis. The chain joins TRBV24-1 to TRBJ2-5; D could derive from TRBD1 or TRBD2 (5 bases each). DNA for the CDR3: TGTGTCACCGGGACGGATAAAGAGACCCAGTACTTC. Translating gives CVTGTDKETQYF.